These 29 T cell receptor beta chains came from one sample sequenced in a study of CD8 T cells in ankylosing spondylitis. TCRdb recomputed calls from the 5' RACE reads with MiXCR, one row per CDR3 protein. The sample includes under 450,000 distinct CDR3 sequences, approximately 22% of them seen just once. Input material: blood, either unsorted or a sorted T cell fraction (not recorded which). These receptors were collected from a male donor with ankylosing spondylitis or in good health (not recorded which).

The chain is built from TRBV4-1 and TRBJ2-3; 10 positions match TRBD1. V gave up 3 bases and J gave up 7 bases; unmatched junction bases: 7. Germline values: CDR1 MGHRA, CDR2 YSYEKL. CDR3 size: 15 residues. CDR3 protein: CASSQPGTGDYTQYF. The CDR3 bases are TGCGCCAGCAGCCAGCCCGGGACAGGGGACTATACGCAGTATTTT.

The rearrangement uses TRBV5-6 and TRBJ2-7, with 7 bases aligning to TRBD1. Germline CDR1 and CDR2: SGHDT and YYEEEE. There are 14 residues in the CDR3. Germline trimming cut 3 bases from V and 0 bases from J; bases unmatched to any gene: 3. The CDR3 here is CASSYGQASYEQYF. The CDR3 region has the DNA TGTGCCAGCAGCTATGGACAGGCCTCCTACGAGCAGTACTTC.

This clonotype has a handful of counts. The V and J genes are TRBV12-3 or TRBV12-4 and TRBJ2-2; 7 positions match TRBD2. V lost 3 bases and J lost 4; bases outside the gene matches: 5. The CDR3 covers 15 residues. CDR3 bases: TGTGCCAGCAGTTTCTGGGGGGGGGGCACCGGGGAGCTGTTTTTT. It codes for CASSFWGGGTGELFF.

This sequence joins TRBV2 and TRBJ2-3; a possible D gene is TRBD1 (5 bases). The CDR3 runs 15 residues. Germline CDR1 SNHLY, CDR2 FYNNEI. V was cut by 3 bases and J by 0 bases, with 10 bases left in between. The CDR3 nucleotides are TGTGCCAGCAGTGAGTGGACATTAAGCACAGATACGCAGTATTTT. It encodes CASSEWTLSTDTQYF.

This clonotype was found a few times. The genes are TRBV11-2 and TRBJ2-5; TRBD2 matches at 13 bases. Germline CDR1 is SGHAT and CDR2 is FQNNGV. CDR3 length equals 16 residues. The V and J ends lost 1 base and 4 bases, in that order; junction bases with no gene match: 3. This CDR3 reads CASSLGGLAGIETQYF. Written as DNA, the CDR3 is TGTGCCAGCAGCTTAGGGGGACTAGCGGGGATAGAGACCCAGTACTTC.

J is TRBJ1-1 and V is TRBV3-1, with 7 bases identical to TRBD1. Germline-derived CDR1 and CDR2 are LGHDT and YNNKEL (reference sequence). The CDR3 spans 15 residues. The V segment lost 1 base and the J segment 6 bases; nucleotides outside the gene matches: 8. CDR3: CASSQVIKGTAEAFF. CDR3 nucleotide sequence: TGTGCCAGCAGCCAAGTGATAAAAGGGACAGCTGAAGCTTTCTTT.

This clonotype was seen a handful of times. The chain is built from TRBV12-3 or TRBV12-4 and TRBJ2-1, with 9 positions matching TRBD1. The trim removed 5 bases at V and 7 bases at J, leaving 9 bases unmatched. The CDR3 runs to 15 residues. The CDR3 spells CASSPNRGLLNEQFF. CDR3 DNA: TGTGCCAGCAGTCCGAACAGGGGGCTCTTGAATGAGCAGTTCTTC.

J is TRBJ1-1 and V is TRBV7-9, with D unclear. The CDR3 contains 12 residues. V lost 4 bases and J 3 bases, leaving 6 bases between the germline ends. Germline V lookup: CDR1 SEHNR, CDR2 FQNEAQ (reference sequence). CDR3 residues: CASSSTDTEAFF. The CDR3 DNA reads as TGTGCCAGCAGCTCGACGGACACTGAAGCTTTCTTT.

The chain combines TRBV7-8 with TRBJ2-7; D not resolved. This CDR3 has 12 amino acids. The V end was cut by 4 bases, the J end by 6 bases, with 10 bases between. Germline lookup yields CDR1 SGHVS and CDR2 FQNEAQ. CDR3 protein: CASSWSVGEQYF. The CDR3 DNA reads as TGTGCCAGCAGCTGGTCCGTCGGCGAGCAGTACTTC.

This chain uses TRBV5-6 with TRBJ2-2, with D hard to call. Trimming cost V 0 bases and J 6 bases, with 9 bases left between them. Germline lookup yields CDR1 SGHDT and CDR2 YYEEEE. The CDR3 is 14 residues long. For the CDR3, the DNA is TGTGCCAGCAGCTTGGAACGGCGTCCCGGGGAGCTGTTTTTT. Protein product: CASSLERRPGELFF.

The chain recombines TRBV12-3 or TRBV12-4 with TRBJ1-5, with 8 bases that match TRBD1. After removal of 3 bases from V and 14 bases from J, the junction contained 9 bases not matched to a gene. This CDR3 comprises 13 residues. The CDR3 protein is CASSFTQGTGEHF. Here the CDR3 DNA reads TGTGCCAGCAGTTTCACCCAGGGGACAGGAGAGCATTTT.

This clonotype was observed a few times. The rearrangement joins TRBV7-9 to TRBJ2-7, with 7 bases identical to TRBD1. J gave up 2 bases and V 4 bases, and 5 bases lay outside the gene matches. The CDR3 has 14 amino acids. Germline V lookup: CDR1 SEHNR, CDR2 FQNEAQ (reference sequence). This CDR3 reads CASSYPGQTYEQYF. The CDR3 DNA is TGTGCCAGCAGCTACCCGGGACAGACCTACGAGCAGTACTTC.

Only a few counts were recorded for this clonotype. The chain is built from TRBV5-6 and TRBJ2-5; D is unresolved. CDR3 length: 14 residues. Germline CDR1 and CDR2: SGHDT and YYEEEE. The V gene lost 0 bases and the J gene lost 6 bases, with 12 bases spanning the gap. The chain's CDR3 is CASSLEATAQTQYF. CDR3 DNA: TGTGCCAGCAGCTTGGAAGCTACGGCGCAGACCCAGTACTTC.

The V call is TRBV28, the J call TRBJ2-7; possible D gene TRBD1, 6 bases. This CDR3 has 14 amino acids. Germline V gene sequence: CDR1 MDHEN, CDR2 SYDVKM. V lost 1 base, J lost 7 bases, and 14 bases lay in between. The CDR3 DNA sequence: TGTGCCAGCAGTTTATTTCTCAGGGGCGGGGAGCAGTACTTC. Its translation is CASSLFLRGGEQYF.

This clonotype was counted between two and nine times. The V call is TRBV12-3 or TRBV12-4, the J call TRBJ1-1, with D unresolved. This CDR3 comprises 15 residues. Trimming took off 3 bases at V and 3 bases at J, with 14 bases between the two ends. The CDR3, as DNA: TGTGCCAGCAGTTTGGCAGTCCCCAAGCACACTGAAGCTTTCTTT. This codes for CASSLAVPKHTEAFF.

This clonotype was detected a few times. DNA of the CDR3: TGTGCCAGTAGTACCCTCGCCAGAAATTATATGAACACTGAAGCTTTCTTT. Its protein product is CASSTLARNYMNTEAFF. The J gene is TRBJ1-1, the V gene TRBV19; D is ambiguous. The CDR3 extends over 17 amino acids. The V and J ends lost 4 bases and 0 bases respectively, with 18 bases between them. CDR1 LNHDA and CDR2 SQIVND come from the germline V gene (reference sequence).

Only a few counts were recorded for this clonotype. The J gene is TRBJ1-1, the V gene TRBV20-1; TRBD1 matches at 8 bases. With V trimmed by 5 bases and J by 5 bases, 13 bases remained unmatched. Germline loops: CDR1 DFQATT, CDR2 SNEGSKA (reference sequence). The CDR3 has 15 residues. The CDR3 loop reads CSASPGQGLWTEAFF. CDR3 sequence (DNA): TGCAGTGCTTCACCCGGACAGGGCTTATGGACTGAAGCTTTCTTT.

The CDR3 nucleotides are TGTGCCACCAGCAGTCGGCAGGGATACAATGAGCAGTTCTTC. Protein product: CATSSRQGYNEQFF. V gene TRBV15 combines with J gene TRBJ2-1, with D possibly matching TRBD1 (5 bases). Trimming pared 3 bases from V and 4 bases from J, leaving 10 bases between. The germline V gene encodes CDR1 LNHNV and CDR2 YYDKDF (reference sequence). CDR3 length: 14 amino acids. The whole variable domain, filled in from reference TRBV15 and TRBJ2-1, reads DAMVIQNPRYQVTQFGKPVTLSCSQTLNHNVMYWYQQKSSQAPKLLFHYYDKDFNNEADTPDNFQSRRPNTSFCFLDIRSPGLGDTAMYLCATSSRQGYNEQFFGPGTRLTVL.

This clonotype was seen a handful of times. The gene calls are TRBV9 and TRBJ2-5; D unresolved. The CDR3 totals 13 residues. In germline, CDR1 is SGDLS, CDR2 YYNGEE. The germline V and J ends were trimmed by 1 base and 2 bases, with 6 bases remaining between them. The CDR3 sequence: CASSVLPQETQYF. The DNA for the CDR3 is TGTGCCAGCAGCGTACTACCACAAGAGACCCAGTACTTC.

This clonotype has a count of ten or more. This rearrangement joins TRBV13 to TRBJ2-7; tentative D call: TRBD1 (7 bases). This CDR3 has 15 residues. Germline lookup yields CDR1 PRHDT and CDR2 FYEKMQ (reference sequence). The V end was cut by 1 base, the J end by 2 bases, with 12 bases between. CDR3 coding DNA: TGTGCCAGCAGCTTAGAGGGGGGACAGACCTACGAGCAGTACTTC. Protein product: CASSLEGGQTYEQYF.

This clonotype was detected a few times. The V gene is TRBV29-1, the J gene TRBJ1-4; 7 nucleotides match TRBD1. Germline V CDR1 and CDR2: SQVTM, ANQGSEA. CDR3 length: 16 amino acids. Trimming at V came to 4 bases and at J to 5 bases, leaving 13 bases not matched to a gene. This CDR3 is CSVAASWTGQNEKLFF. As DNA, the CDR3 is TGCAGCGTTGCAGCATCCTGGACAGGACAAAATGAAAAACTGTTTTTT.

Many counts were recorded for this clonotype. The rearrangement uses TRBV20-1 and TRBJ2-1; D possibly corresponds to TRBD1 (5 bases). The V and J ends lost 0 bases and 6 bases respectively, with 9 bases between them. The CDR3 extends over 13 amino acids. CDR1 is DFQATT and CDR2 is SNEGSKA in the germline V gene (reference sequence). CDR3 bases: TGCAGTGCTAGAGATATTGACAGCAATGAGCAGTTCTTC. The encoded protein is CSARDIDSNEQFF.

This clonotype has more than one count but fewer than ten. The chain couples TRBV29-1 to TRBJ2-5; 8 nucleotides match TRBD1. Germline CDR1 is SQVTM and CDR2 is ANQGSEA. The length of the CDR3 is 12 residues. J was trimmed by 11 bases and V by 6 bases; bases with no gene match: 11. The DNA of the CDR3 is TGCAGCGTAGCGACAGGGGACCCGAGTCAGTACTTC. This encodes CSVATGDPSQYF.

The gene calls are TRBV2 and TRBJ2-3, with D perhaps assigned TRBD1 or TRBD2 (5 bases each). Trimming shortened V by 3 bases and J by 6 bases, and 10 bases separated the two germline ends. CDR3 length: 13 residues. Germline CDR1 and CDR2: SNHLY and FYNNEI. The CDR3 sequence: CASSDPEGDTQYF. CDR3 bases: TGTGCCAGCAGTGATCCTGAGGGGGATACGCAGTATTTT.

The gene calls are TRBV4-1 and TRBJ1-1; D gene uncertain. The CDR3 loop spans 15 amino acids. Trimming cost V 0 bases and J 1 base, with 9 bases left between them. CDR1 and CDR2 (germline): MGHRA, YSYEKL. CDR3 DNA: TGCGCCAGCAGCCAAGATTTGCCGGGGAACACTGAAGCTTTCTTT. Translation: CASSQDLPGNTEAFF.

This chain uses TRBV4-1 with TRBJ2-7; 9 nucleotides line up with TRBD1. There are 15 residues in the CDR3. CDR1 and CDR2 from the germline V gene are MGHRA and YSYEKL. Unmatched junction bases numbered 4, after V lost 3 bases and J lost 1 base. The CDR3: CASSHPGQGSYEQYF. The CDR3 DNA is TGCGCCAGCAGCCATCCGGGACAGGGTTCCTACGAGCAGTACTTC.

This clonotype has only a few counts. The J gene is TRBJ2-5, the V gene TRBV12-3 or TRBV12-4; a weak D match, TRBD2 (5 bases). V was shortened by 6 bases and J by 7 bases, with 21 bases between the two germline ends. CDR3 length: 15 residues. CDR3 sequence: CASRDGSVGAGTQYF. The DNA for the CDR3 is TGTGCCAGCAGGGACGGGTCCGTGGGAGCCGGGACCCAGTACTTC.

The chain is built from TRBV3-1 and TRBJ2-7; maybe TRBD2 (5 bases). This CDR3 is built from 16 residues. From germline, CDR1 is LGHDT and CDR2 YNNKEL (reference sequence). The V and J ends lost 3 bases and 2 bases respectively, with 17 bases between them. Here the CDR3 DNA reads TGTGCCAGCAGCCACCCCGAGGGCGGCGGCACCTACGAGCAGTACTTC. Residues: CASSHPEGGGTYEQYF.

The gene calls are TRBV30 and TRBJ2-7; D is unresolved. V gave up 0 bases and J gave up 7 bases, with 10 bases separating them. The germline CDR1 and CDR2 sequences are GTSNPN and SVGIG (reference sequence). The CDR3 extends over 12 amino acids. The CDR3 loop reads CAWSVLLGEQYF. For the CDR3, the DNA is TGTGCCTGGAGTGTACTCCTCGGGGAGCAGTACTTC.